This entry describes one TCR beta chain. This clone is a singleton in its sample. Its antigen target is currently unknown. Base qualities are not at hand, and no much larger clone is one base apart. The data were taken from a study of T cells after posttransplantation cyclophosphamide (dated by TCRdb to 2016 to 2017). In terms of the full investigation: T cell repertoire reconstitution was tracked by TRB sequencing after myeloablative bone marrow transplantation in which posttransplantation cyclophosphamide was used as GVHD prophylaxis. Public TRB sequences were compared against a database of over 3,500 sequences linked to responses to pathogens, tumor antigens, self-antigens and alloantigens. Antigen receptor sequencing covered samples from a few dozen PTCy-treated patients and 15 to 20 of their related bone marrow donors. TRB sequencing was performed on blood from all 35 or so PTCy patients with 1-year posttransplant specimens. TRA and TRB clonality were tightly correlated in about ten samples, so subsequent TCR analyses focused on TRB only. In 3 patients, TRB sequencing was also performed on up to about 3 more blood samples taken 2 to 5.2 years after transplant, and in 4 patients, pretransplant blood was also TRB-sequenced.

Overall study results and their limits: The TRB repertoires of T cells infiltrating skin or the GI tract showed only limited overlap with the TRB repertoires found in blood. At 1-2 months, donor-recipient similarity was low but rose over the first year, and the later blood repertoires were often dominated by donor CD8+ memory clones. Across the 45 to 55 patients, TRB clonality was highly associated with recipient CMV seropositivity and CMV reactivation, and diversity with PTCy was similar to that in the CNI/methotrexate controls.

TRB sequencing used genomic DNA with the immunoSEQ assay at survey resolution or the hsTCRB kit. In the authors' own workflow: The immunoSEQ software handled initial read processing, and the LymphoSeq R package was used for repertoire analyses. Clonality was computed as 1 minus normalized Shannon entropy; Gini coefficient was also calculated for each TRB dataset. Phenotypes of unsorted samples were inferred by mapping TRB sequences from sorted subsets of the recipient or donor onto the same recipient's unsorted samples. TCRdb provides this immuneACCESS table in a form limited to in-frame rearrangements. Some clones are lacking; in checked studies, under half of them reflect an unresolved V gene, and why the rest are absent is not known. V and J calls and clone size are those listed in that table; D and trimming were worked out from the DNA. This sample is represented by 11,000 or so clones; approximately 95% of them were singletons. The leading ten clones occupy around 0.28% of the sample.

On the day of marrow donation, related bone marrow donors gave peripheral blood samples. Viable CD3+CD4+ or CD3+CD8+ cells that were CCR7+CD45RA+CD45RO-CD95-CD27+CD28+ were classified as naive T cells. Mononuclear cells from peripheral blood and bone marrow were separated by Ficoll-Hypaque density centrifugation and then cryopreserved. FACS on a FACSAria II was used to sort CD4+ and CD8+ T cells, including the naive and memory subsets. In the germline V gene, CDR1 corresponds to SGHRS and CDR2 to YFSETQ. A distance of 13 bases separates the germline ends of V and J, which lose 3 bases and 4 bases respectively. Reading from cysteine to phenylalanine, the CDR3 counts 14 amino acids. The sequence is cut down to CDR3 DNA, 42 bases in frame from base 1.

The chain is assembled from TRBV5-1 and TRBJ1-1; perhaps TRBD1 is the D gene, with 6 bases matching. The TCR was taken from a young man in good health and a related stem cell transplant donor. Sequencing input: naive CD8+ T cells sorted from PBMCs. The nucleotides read TGCGCCAGCAGCTGGGACATTTCGGGCACTGAAGCTTTCTTT. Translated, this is CASSWDISGTEAFF.